These 25 T cell receptor beta chains originate from one sample sequenced in a study of post-analysis software for immune sequencing data. The study's findings and limits: Patients carried 5 or 6 TRBV segments more frequently than controls did, and TRBV5-6, TRBV5-1 and TRBV20-1 were among them.

cDNA libraries of TCR beta carried unique molecular identifiers. TCRdb itself ran the PCR reads through MiXCR, one entry per CDR3 protein. The table shows 650,000 to 850,000 distinct CDR3 sequences, with approximately 53% occurring only once. Antigen specificity for these receptors is unknown. What was sequenced was blood. The receptors were gathered from a girl between 5 and 17 years old with multiple sclerosis.

The chain is built from TRBV5-1 and TRBJ2-1, with D perhaps being TRBD1 or TRBD2 (5 bases each). Trimming left V 4 bases short and J 9 bases short, with 23 bases between. The V gene's germline CDR1 is SGHRS and CDR2 YFSETQ. The CDR3 has 16 amino acids. In nucleotides, the CDR3 is TGCGCCAGCAGCCCGGCTACTAGGGGCCCGTACGCTGAGCAGTTCTTC. Protein product: CASSPATRGPYAEQFF.

V gene TRBV20-1 combines with J gene TRBJ1-2; D remains ambiguous. The CDR3 is made up of 15 amino acids. Germline loops: CDR1 DFQATT, CDR2 SNEGSKA (reference sequence). Deletions cut 0 bases from V and 4 bases from J, with 15 bases between. The CDR3 DNA sequence: TGCAGTGCTAGAGATACGAAAACAGCTATCTATGGCTACACCTTC. As protein: CSARDTKTAIYGYTF.

V is TRBV14 and J is TRBJ2-1; D possibly corresponds to TRBD1 (5 bases). The V gene lost 1 base and the J gene lost 11 bases, with 15 bases spanning the gap. From germline, CDR1 is SGHDN and CDR2 FVKESK. CDR3 length: 14 residues. The CDR3 sequence is CASSQGKGRPKQFF. DNA for the CDR3: TGTGCCAGCAGCCAAGGGAAGGGGCGTCCAAAGCAGTTCTTC.

The chain links TRBV6-6 to TRBJ2-5, with 9 bases matching TRBD2. Germline V gene sequence: CDR1 MNHNY, CDR2 SVGAGI (reference sequence). This CDR3 spans 17 amino acids. V lost 7 bases to trimming and J lost 1 base; unmatched junction nucleotides: 13. Here the CDR3 reads CASTYGLASGAQETQYF. Here the CDR3 DNA reads TGTGCCAGCACCTACGGGTTGGCTAGCGGGGCCCAAGAGACCCAGTACTTC.

This clonotype has a handful of counts. The V and J genes are TRBV11-2 and TRBJ1-1; D remains ambiguous. The germline gives CDR1 SGHAT, CDR2 FQNNGV. Trimming pared 2 bases from V and 1 base from J, leaving 5 bases between. CDR3 size: 13 residues. CDR3 protein: CASSLLRNTEAFF. The CDR3 DNA follows: TGTGCCAGCAGCTTATTGAGGAACACTGAAGCTTTCTTT.

CDR3: CASSSGGGEGYQPQHF. The CDR3 DNA reads TGTGCCAGCAGTTCCGGGGGGGGAGAGGGGTATCAGCCCCAGCATTTT. This rearrangement joins TRBV6-5 to TRBJ1-5, with D perhaps TRBD1 (5 bases). CDR1 and CDR2 (germline): MNHEY, SVGAGI. Trimming left V 4 bases short and J 5 bases short, with 18 bases between. CDR3 size: 16 residues.

This chain connects TRBV20-1 to TRBJ2-7, with 12 bases identical to TRBD1. The V gene end was trimmed by 7 bases and the J gene end by 4 bases; junction bases not matched to a gene: 5. Germline-derived CDR1 and CDR2 are DFQATT and SNEGSKA (reference sequence). This CDR3 is 13 amino acids long. In DNA form, the CDR3 reads TGCAGTGGGGGACAGGGGGCGAGGTACGAGCAGTACTTC. Its translation: CSGGQGARYEQYF.

V and J are TRBV18 and TRBJ1-2; D perhaps matches TRBD1 (6 bases). V lost 0 bases and J 1 base, leaving 12 bases between the germline ends. Germline lookup yields CDR1 KGHSH and CDR2 LQKENI. The CDR3 loop spans 16 amino acids. The CDR3 loop is CASSPPGGQLNYGYTF. CDR3 nucleotide sequence: TGTGCCAGCTCACCACCGGGGGGCCAGCTTAACTATGGCTACACCTTC.

This clonotype was found once. This chain joins TRBV10-3 and TRBJ2-3; no reliable D call. Between the trimmed V and J ends, which lost 3 bases and 4 bases, there was a span of 20 bases. The CDR3 extends over 17 amino acids. Germline CDR1 and CDR2: ENHRY and SYGVKD. The CDR3 bases are TGTGCCATCAGTGAAGTGCCTACAGTAGGTAGTCCAGATACGCAGTATTTT. It translates to CAISEVPTVGSPDTQYF.

The V gene is TRBV20-1, the J gene TRBJ2-1, with 9 bases matching TRBD2. This CDR3 is built from 14 residues. The V and J ends lost 3 bases and 4 bases, in that order; junction bases with no gene match: 4. CDR1 is DFQATT and CDR2 is SNEGSKA in the germline V gene (reference sequence). The DNA for the CDR3 is TGCAGTGCTAGCCAGCGGGGGGCTTACAATGAGCAGTTCTTC. Translated, it gives CSASQRGAYNEQFF.

The chain joins TRBV14 to TRBJ2-7; D is undetermined. The CDR3 is 14 residues long. The germline V and J ends were trimmed by 0 bases and 7 bases, with 13 bases remaining between them. Germline CDR1 SGHDN, CDR2 FVKESK. The CDR3 bases are TGTGCCAGCAGCCAAGAAATTCGGCGACGGGAGCAGTACTTC. Translating it yields CASSQEIRRREQYF. Supplemented by reference TRBV14 and TRBJ2-7, the full variable domain reads EAGVTQFPSHSVIEKGQTVTLRCDPISGHDNLYWYRRVMGKEIKFLLHFVKESKQDESGMPNNRFLAERTGGTYSTLKVQPAELEDSGVYFCASSQEIRRREQYFGPGTRLTVT.

The V and J genes are TRBV29-1 and TRBJ1-6; 7 bases agree with TRBD1. Germline CDR1 and CDR2: SQVTM and ANQGSEA. The CDR3 is made up of 15 amino acids. V was pared by 4 bases and J by 7 bases, with 10 bases of the junction left unmatched. The CDR3, as DNA: TGCAGCGTTGCCATCGACAGGGCGGAGAATTCACCCCTCCACTTT. This gives the protein CSVAIDRAENSPLHF.

The chain links TRBV3-1 to TRBJ2-3, with 9 positions matching TRBD2. Germline V gene sequence: CDR1 LGHDT, CDR2 YNNKEL (reference sequence). V shed 2 bases and J 10 bases; nucleotides not matched to a gene: 4. This CDR3 contains 13 residues. The CDR3 sequence: CASSQLTSGAQYF. The CDR3 DNA reads as TGTGCCAGCAGCCAATTGACTAGCGGTGCGCAGTATTTT.

This clonotype was seen a handful of times. The chain couples TRBV12-3 or TRBV12-4 to TRBJ2-7; no definite D call. The length of the CDR3 is 13 residues. V lost 1 base, J lost 3 bases, and 7 bases lay in between. Written as DNA, the CDR3 is TGTGCCAGCAGTTTAGGGGTACACTACGAGCAGTACTTC. Protein product: CASSLGVHYEQYF.

This chain connects TRBV7-8 to TRBJ2-3; the D gene is possibly TRBD2 (6 bases). CDR3 size: 16 residues. Germline CDR1 and CDR2: SGHVS and FQNEAQ. V was shortened by 0 bases and J by 3 bases, with 13 bases between the two germline ends. The CDR3 protein is CASSLARSSGTDTQYF. CDR3 nucleotides: TGTGCCAGCAGCTTAGCGCGTAGTAGCGGAACAGATACGCAGTATTTT. The full variable domain, rest sourced from reference TRBV7-8 and TRBJ2-3, is GAGVSQSPRYKVAKRGQDVALRCDPISGHVSLFWYQQALGQGPEFLTYFQNEAQLDKSGLPSDRFFAERPEGSVSTLKIQRTQQEDSAVYLCASSLARSSGTDTQYFGPGTRLTVL.

This clonotype was detected once. This chain links TRBV20-1 with TRBJ2-3; D uncertain. This CDR3 contains 12 residues. V shed 0 bases and J shed 2 bases, with 3 bases lying between them. The V gene's germline CDR1 is DFQATT and CDR2 SNEGSKA (reference sequence). The CDR3 loop is CSARDTTDTQYF. DNA of the CDR3: TGCAGTGCTAGAGATACCACAGATACGCAGTATTTT.

The chain couples TRBV29-1 to TRBJ2-1, with 10 bases fitting TRBD1. V trimming: 8 bases; J trimming: 8 bases; junction bases outside the gene matches: 9. Germline-derived CDR1 and CDR2 are SQVTM and ANQGSEA. The CDR3 sequence is 13 residues long. CDR3 DNA sequence: TGCAGCAACCTGGGACAGGGGTTACATGAGCAGTTCTTC. Its translation is CSNLGQGLHEQFF.

In this sample, this clonotype turned up a few times. The V call is TRBV7-2, the J call TRBJ1-2, with D hard to call. The germline gives CDR1 SGHTA, CDR2 FQGNSA. This CDR3 comprises 14 residues. The germline V and J ends were trimmed by 1 base and 3 bases, with 9 bases remaining between them. DNA of the CDR3: TGTGCCAGCAGCTTAGAGTTTATTCACTATGGCTACACCTTC. Translation gives CASSLEFIHYGYTF. The full variable domain, in which reference TRBV7-2 and TRBJ1-2 provide the parts outside the CDR3, is GAGVSQSPSNKVTEKGKDVELRCDPISGHTALYWYRQSLGQGLEFLIYFQGNSAPDKSGLPSDRFSAERTGGSVSTLTIQRTQQEDSAVYLCASSLEFIHYGYTFGSGTRLTVV.

This clonotype was detected only a few times. The chain carries TRBV6-6 and TRBJ2-3; no clear D gene. The CDR3 contains 11 residues. Between the trimmed V and J ends, which lost 4 bases and 5 bases, there was a span of 4 bases. Germline values: CDR1 MNHNY, CDR2 SVGAGI (reference sequence). For the CDR3, the DNA is TGTGCCAGCAGTTGGATAGATACGCAGTATTTT. This sequence encodes CASSWIDTQYF.

This clonotype was seen a handful of times. This chain links TRBV14 with TRBJ2-3, with 10 bases aligning to TRBD2. V trimming: 5 bases; J trimming: 6 bases; junction bases outside the gene matches: 8. The CDR3 is made up of 15 amino acids. From germline, CDR1 is SGHDN and CDR2 FVKESK. In nucleotides, the CDR3 is TGTGCCAGCAGCACCCTAGCGGGGGCAGGGGATACGCAGTATTTT. This codes for CASSTLAGAGDTQYF.

V is TRBV10-3 and J is TRBJ2-3; 12 nucleotides agree with TRBD2. CDR3 length: 18 residues. J lost 3 bases, V lost 6 bases, and 13 bases had no gene match. CDR1 and CDR2 (germline): ENHRY, SYGVKD. CDR3 protein: CAISERTRTSGNTDTQYF. CDR3 in DNA: TGTGCCATCAGCGAAAGAACCCGGACTAGCGGGAATACAGATACGCAGTATTTT.

This clonotype showed up just a few times. V is TRBV4-1 and J is TRBJ2-4, with TRBD1 matching over 8 bases. The trim removed 0 bases at V and 1 base at J, leaving 8 bases unmatched. The CDR3 spans 18 residues. Germline lookup yields CDR1 MGHRA and CDR2 YSYEKL. The CDR3, as DNA: TGCGCCAGCAGCCAAGAGAGGGACAGGTCGCGGGCCAAAAACATTCAGTACTTC. This sequence encodes CASSQERDRSRAKNIQYF.

The sample holds a few counts of this clonotype. This rearrangement joins TRBV12-3 or TRBV12-4 to TRBJ1-6; TRBD1 might be the D (6 bases). The CDR3 totals 16 residues. Trimming took off 4 bases at V and 0 bases at J, with 10 bases between the two ends. As DNA, the CDR3 is TGTGCCAGCAGTTCCGTGGACAGCTCCTATAATTCACCCCTCCACTTT. Translating it yields CASSSVDSSYNSPLHF.

The V gene is TRBV6-4, the J gene TRBJ2-4; no clear D gene. The CDR3 spans 16 residues. The germline CDR1 and CDR2 sequences are MRHNA and SNTAGT. V gave up 6 bases and J gave up 0 bases, with 15 bases separating them. The CDR3 DNA reads as TGTGCCAGCAGCCTGGACGGTCAATTAGCCAAAAACATTCAGTACTTC. This codes for CASSLDGQLAKNIQYF.

The V gene is TRBV20-1, the J gene TRBJ1-1; possible D gene TRBD1, 5 bases. V lost 2 bases to trimming and J lost 4 bases, with 14 bases between them. The germline V gene encodes CDR1 DFQATT and CDR2 SNEGSKA (reference sequence). The CDR3 extends over 14 amino acids. CDR3 bases: TGCAGTGCTAGACAGGGCGCAGGCGGCACTGAAGCTTTCTTT. This encodes CSARQGAGGTEAFF.